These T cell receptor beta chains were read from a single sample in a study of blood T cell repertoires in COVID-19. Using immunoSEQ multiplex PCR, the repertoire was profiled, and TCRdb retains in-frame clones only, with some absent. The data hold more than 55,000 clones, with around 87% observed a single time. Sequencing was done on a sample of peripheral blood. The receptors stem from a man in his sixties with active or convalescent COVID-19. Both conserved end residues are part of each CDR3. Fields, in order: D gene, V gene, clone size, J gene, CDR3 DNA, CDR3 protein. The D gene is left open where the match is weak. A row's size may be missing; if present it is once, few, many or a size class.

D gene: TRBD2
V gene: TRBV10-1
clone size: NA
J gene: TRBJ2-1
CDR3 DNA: TGCGCCAGCACCCGGGGGAGGGTCGGGGAGCAGTTCTTC
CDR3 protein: CASTRGRVGEQFF

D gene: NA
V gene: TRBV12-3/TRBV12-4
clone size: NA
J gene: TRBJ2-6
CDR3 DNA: TGTGCCAGCACTGGGGAGGTCAACGTCCTGACTTTC
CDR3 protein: CASTGEVNVLTF

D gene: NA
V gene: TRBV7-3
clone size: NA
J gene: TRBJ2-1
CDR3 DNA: TGTGCCAGCAGCCCGAGAGGCAAGTCTTACAATGAGCAGTTCTTC
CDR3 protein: CASSPRGKSYNEQFF

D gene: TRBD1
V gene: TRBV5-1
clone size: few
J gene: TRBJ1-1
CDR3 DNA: TGCGCCAGCAGCTCACAGGGGGCGGGCGGGAACACTGAAGCTTTCTTT
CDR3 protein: CASSSQGAGGNTEAFF

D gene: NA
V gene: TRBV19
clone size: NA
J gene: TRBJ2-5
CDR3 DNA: TGTGCCAGTAGTATTGGATCGGGTCAAGAGACCCAGTACTTC
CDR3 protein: CASSIGSGQETQYF

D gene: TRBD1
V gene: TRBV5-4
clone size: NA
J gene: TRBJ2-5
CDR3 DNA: TGTGCCAGCAGCCTGACAGGGTCCCAAGAGACCCAGTACTTC
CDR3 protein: CASSLTGSQETQYF

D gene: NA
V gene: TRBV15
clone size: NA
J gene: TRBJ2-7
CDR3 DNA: TGTGCCACCAGGGGACTGTACTACGAGCAGTACTTC
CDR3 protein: CATRGLYYEQYF

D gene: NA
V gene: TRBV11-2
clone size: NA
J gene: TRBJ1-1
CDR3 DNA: TGTGCCAGCAGCTTAGACGGAGTACGGCCTGAAGCTTTCTTT
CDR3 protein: CASSLDGVRPEAFF

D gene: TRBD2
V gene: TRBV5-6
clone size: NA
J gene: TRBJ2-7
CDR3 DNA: TGTGCCAGCAGCTGGGGACTAGCGGGGACCTACGAGCAGTACTTC
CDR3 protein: CASSWGLAGTYEQYF

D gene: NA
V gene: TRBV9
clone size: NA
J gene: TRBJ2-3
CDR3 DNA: TGTGCCAGCAGCGCCAACACCTTTGGCACAGATACGCAGTATTTT
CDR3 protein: CASSANTFGTDTQYF

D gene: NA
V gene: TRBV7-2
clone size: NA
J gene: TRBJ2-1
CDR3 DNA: TGTGCCAGCAGCTCTACCTTGAGCTCCTACAATGAGCAGTTCTTC
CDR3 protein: CASSSTLSSYNEQFF

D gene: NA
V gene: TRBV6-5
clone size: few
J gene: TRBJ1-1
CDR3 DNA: TGTGCCAGCGGGTACGGTGGGGGGACTGAAGCTTTCTTT
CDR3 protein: CASGYGGGTEAFF

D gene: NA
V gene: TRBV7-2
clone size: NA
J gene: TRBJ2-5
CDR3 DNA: TGTGCCAGCAGCTTAGGTCCTACGGAGACCCAGTACTTC
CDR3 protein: CASSLGPTETQYF

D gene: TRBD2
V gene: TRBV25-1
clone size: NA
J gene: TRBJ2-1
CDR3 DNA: TGTGCCAGCAGGACACCCACAGCGGGAGGTTACAATGAGCAGTTCTTC
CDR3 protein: CASRTPTAGGYNEQFF

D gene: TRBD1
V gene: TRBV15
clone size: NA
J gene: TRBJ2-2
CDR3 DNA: TGTGCCACCAGCAGAGATCCTGCAGGGGGCGGCGGGGAGCTGTTTTTT
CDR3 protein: CATSRDPAGGGGELFF

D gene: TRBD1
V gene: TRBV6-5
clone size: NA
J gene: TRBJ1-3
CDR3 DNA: TGTGCCAGCAGTTCGGACAGGGGAAATGGAAACACCATATATTTT
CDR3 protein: CASSSDRGNGNTIYF

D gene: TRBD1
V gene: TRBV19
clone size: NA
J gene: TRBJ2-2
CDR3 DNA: TGTGCCAGTAGTCCGAGACAGGGTAGGACGAACACCGGGGAGCTGTTTTTT
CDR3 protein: CASSPRQGRTNTGELFF

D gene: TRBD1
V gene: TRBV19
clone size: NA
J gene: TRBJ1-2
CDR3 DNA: TGTGCCAGTAGTTCCCGGGACAGGGGCACGTTTGGCTACACCTTC
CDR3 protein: CASSSRDRGTFGYTF

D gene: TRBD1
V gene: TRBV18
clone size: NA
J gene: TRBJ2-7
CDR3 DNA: TGTGCCAGCTCACCAACCGGACAGGGCTCCGTCTACGAGCAGTACTTC
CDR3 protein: CASSPTGQGSVYEQYF

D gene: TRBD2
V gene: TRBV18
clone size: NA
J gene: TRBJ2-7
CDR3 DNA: TGTGCCAGCTCACCAGCTAGCGGGAGTGGCAACGAGCAGTACTTC
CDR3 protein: CASSPASGSGNEQYF

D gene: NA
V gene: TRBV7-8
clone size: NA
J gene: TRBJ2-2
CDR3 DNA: TGTGCCAGCAGCCTACCTCCCCGGCAGTCCCTGTCGGGGCTGTTTTTT
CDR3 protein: CASSLPPRQSLSGLFF

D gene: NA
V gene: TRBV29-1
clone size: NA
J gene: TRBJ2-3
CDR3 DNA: TGCAGCGTTCTGACTGACACAGATACGCAGTATTTT
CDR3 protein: CSVLTDTDTQYF

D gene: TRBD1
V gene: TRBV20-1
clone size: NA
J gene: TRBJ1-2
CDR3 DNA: TGCAGTGCTAGTGGGACAGGGATCACTAACTATGGCTACACCTTC
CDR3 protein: CSASGTGITNYGYTF

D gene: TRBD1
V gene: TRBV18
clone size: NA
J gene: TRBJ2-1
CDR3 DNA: TGTGCCAGCTCCAGGGGTCGGACAGGGCAAAATGAGCAGTTCTTC
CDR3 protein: CASSRGRTGQNEQFF